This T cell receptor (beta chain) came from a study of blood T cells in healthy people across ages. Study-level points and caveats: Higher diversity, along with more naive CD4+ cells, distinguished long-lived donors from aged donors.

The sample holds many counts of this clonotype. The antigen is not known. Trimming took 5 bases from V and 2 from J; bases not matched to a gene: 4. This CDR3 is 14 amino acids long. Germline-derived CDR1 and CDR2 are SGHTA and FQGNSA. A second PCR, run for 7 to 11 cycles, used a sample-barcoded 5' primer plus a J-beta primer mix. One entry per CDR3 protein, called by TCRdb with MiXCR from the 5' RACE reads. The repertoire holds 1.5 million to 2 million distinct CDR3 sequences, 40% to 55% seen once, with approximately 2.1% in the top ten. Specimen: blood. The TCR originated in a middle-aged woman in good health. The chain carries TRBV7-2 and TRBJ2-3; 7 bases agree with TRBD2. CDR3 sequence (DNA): TGTGCCAGCAGCCTTAGCGGGCCCACAGATACGCAGTATTTT. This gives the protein CASSLSGPTDTQYF.